This T cell receptor (beta chain) was captured by sequencing in a study of T cells after yellow fever vaccination (dated by TCRdb to the late 2010s). Looking at the study overall: Libraries from fractions with low cell numbers were prepared with the SMART-Seq v4 Ultra Low Input RNA kit. To track T-cell clones before and after primary and booster YFV17D yellow fever vaccination, bulk TCR alpha and beta repertoires were sequenced longitudinally. Two healthy male donors, one aged 18 to 30 and one aged 30 to 40 years, made up the cohort. Blood samples were taken at several timepoints before and after primary and secondary immunization, and bulk PBMC replicates and cell subsets were isolated.

V sheds 1 base and J sheds 12 bases, leaving 9 bases between their ends. Including the terminal cysteine and phenylalanine, the CDR3 comprises 11 residues. The retained sequence is limited to the CDR3, 33 bases, with the frame set at the first base. The sample's treatment or condition label is to be understood as: live attenuated yellow fever vaccine strain. Two biological replicates of bulk PBMCs were collected at each blood-draw timepoint. A standard Ficoll-Paque protocol was used to isolate PBMCs from peripheral blood. RNA was extracted with TriZol from bulk PBMCs, CD4 and CD8 fractions, and dextramer-positive and dextramer-negative fractions. Study-wide findings and limitations: Because the study included only two donors, the extent to which the findings can be generalized is limited. Most clones expanded after primary vaccination were re-detected after the booster (almost 97% of CD4 and around nine tenths of CD8), suggesting broad memory maintenance. FACS-sorted repertoires could contain abundant contaminating clonotypes from the bulk population, so computational filtering was required. Compared with the primary T-cell response, the secondary T-cell response was faster but weaker, reaching its peak on day 5 rather than on day 15. A small fraction of clonotypes showed up in both the CD4 and CD8 compartments, probably as a result of convergent recombination.

For sequencing, an Illumina NovaSeq 6000 was employed. Synthesis of TCR cDNA relied on 5'RACE template switching, a step that introduced a universal primer site along with unique molecular identifiers. cDNA synthesis was primed from both the TCR alpha and TCR beta constant segments. Library amplification involved two PCR steps, and the second step added sample barcodes and sequencing adapters. Libraries were sequenced on Illumina HiSeq 2500 (2x100 bp) or NovaSeq (2x150 bp). Per the source publication's procedure: MIGEC handled demultiplexing of reads and collapsing into UMI consensus sequences, while MiXCR performed V(D)J alignment. Using edgeR on replicate PBMC samples, clonotypes were called vaccine-responding if FDR was below 0.01 and the log2 fold change was above 5 up to day 15. Each bulk clonotype received a CD4 or CD8 identity based on whether the sequenced CD4 or CD8 repertoire contained that clonotype at higher abundance. In-frame beta chains were kept once TCRdb had trimmed the public reads at Q25 with fastp and called clones with MiXCR. Every CDR3 protein is listed once, alongside the most common genes and DNA of its rows. Here the V and J calls rest on TCRdb's processing, not on the authors' analysis. The sample data list 400,000 to 450,000 distinct CDR3 sequences, and about 17% of these were observed just once. The top ten constitute roughly a sixth of the sample.

This clonotype was observed a handful of times. Its antigen remains unidentified. The record has no base qualities; no much larger clone is one base away. This receptor was obtained from a man aged 18 to 30 who received the YFV17D yellow fever vaccine. The rearranged chain carries TRBV12-3 or TRBV12-4 and TRBJ2-5; the D gene identity is not certain. The sample here was PBMCs, taken before the yellow fever booster vaccination. The CDR3: CASSLGWQEYF. The nucleotide sequence is TGTGCCAGCAGTTTAGGCTGGCAAGAGTACTTC.